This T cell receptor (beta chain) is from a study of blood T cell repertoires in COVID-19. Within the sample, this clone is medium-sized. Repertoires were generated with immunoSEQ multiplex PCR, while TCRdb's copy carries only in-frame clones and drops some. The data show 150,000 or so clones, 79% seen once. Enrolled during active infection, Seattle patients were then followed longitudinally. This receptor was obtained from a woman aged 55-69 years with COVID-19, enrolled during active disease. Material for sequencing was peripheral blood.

CDR3 loop: CATSSRTSGTGELFF. CDR3 sequence (DNA): TGTGCCACCAGTTCCCGGACTAGCGGGACCGGGGAGCTGTTTTTT. The chain couples TRBV24-1 to TRBJ2-2, with 11 bases fitting TRBD2. The J segment lost 5 bases and the V segment lost 6 bases, leaving 4 bases of the junction unmatched. CDR1 KGHDR and CDR2 SFDVKD come from the germline V gene. This CDR3 contains 15 residues.